The 27 T cell receptor beta chains given below trace back to one sample, sequenced in a study of T cell responses to AZD1222 COVID-19 vaccine. Generated by immunoSEQ multiplex PCR, the TCRdb table keeps only in-frame clones and is missing some. The sample comprises around 170,000 clones, almost 90% of which are singletons, and around a tenth rests with the top ten. The sample in question was peripheral blood, obtained 28 days after the second AZD1222 dose. The receptors derive from an adult who received the AZD1222 COVID-19 vaccine.

CDR3 DNA: TGTGCCAGCAGTCTTCTAGCGGGGGCGACCGGGGAGCTGTTTTTT. Amino acid sequence: CASSLLAGATGELFF. The rearrangement links TRBV6-2 or TRBV6-3 to TRBJ2-2; 10 positions match TRBD2. Per the germline V gene, CDR1 is MNHEY and CDR2 is SVGEGT. The CDR3 contains 15 residues. Germline trimming cut 5 bases from V and 5 bases from J; bases unmatched to any gene: 5.

About this clone: At one end, the junction sequence differs from germline, possibly due to a read error. The chain recombines TRBV15 with TRBJ2-3; 8 bases fit TRBD1. Per the germline V gene, CDR1 is LNHNV and CDR2 is YYDKDF (reference sequence). The length of the CDR3 is 15 residues. CDR3 DNA sequence: TGTGCCACCAGCAGATACAGGGGGAGCACGGATACGCAGTATTTT. Its protein product is CATSRYRGSTDTQYF.

The chain is built from TRBV30 and TRBJ2-5, with D perhaps matching TRBD2 (6 bases). Germline V gene lookup returns CDR1 GTSNPN and CDR2 SVGIG (reference sequence). V was clipped by 4 bases and J by 2 bases, with 8 bases between them. CDR3 length: 12 residues. DNA for the CDR3: TGTGCCTGGAATGGAGGGCAAGAGACCCAGTACTTC. It yields the protein CAWNGGQETQYF.

This chain connects TRBV11-2 to TRBJ2-7, with D possibly being TRBD2 (6 bases). The CDR3 consists of 15 residues. Trimming shortened V by 3 bases and J by 3 bases, and 15 bases separated the two germline ends. Germline CDR1 and CDR2: SGHAT and FQNNGV. The CDR3 bases are TGTGCCAGCAGCTTGACCGGGACTGGAAACTACGAGCAGTACTTC. Its translation is CASSLTGTGNYEQYF.

This chain links TRBV3-1 (or the pseudogene TRBV3-2) with TRBJ1-2, with 10 bases lining up with TRBD1. The CDR3 has 14 residues. With V trimmed by 5 bases and J by 7 bases, 7 bases remained unmatched. Germline CDR1 and CDR2: LGHDT and YNNKEL (reference sequence). The CDR3: CASSGTRTGGGYTF. For the CDR3, the DNA is TGTGCCAGCAGCGGGACGCGGACAGGGGGTGGCTACACCTTC.

The genes are TRBV10-3 and TRBJ2-7, with D tentatively TRBD1 (5 bases). CDR3 size: 14 residues. The V gene lost 0 bases and the J gene lost 1 base, with 7 bases spanning the gap. CDR1 and CDR2 from the germline V gene are ENHRY and SYGVKD. This CDR3 is CAISESRDSYEQYF. As DNA, the CDR3 is TGTGCCATCAGTGAGTCCAGGGATTCCTACGAGCAGTACTTC.

The gene calls are TRBV19 and TRBJ2-3; no reliable D call. CDR3 length: 14 amino acids. Trimming cost V 5 bases and J 1 base, with 10 bases left between them. Per germline, CDR1 LNHDA and CDR2 SQIVND (reference sequence). CDR3 region: CASSAGSRTDTQYF. The CDR3 bases are TGTGCCAGTAGTGCCGGATCCCGCACAGATACGCAGTATTTT. Full variable domain (rest looked up from reference TRBV19 and TRBJ2-3): DGGITQSPKYLFRKEGQNVTLSCEQNLNHDAMYWYRQDPGQGLRLIYYSQIVNDFQKGDIAEGYSVSREKKESFPLTVTSAQKNPTAFYLCASSAGSRTDTQYFGPGTRLTVL.

The V gene is TRBV19, the J gene TRBJ1-5; D remains ambiguous. The germline V and J ends were trimmed by 0 bases and 0 bases, with 3 bases remaining between them. CDR1 LNHDA and CDR2 SQIVND come from the germline V gene (reference sequence). CDR3 size: 14 residues. CDR3: CASSIDNSNQPQHF. For the CDR3, the DNA is TGTGCCAGTAGTATAGACAATAGCAATCAGCCCCAGCATTTT.

V is TRBV9 and J is TRBJ2-2, with 8 positions matching TRBD1. The CDR3 totals 16 residues. Germline assignment: CDR1 SGDLS and CDR2 YYNGEE. V lost 4 bases, J lost 2 bases, and 7 bases stayed unmatched. The CDR3 spells CASSLRTGSNTGELFF. The CDR3, as DNA: TGTGCCAGCAGCCTACGGACAGGGTCCAACACCGGGGAGCTGTTTTTT.

This clone was counted a single time. This CDR3 is also generated by other DNA sequences in the sample. The rearrangement joins TRBV9 to TRBJ2-4; D is uncertain. V was shortened by 0 bases and J by 0 bases, with 4 bases between the two germline ends. The CDR3 runs to 14 residues. Per the germline V gene, CDR1 is SGDLS and CDR2 is YYNGEE. The CDR3 is CASSVGEAKNIQYF. The CDR3 nucleotides are TGTGCCAGCAGCGTAGGTGAAGCCAAAAACATTCAGTACTTC.

V gene TRBV3-1 (or the pseudogene TRBV3-2) combines with J gene TRBJ1-1; D might be TRBD1 (5 bases). This CDR3 is built from 15 residues. V was pared by 1 base and J by 1 base, with 10 bases between. Germline V lookup: CDR1 LGHDT, CDR2 YNNKEL (reference sequence). The CDR3 protein is CASSQVLQANTEAFF. CDR3 nucleotide sequence: TGTGCCAGCAGCCAAGTTCTACAGGCGAACACTGAAGCTTTCTTT.

This clone came up a few times. The rearrangement links TRBV5-1 to TRBJ2-7; 8 bases match TRBD1. CDR1 is SGHRS, CDR2 YFSETQ, per germline. V shed 4 bases and J 4 bases; nucleotides not matched to a gene: 10. The CDR3 totals 15 residues. The CDR3, as DNA: TGCGCCAGCAGCACCGGTGGGACAGGATATTACGAGCAGTACTTC. Encoded protein: CASSTGGTGYYEQYF.

The chain couples TRBV15 to TRBJ2-7, with TRBD1 matching over 8 bases. Trimming took 6 bases from V and 1 from J; bases not matched to a gene: 8. CDR1 LNHNV and CDR2 YYDKDF come from the germline V gene (reference sequence). CDR3 length: 15 residues. In nucleotides, the CDR3 is TGTGCCACCAGTGATTGGACAGGGTCTTCCTACGAGCAGTACTTC. Its translation: CATSDWTGSSYEQYF.

The chain uses TRBV28 and TRBJ2-3; tentative D call: TRBD1 (5 bases). This CDR3 contains 12 residues. Trimming shortened V by 11 bases and J by 3 bases, and 12 bases separated the two germline ends. Germline CDR1 MDHEN, CDR2 SYDVKM. CDR3 DNA: TGTGCCTCATTAGGGGTAACAGATACGCAGTATTTT. Its translation is CASLGVTDTQYF.

The chain employs TRBV6-5 and TRBJ2-1; D remains ambiguous. Germline V CDR1 and CDR2: MNHEY, SVGAGI. The V end lost 2 bases, the J end lost 9 bases, and 11 bases lay between the germline ends. The length of the CDR3 is 13 residues. The CDR3 spells CASSYGQASEQFF. For the CDR3, the DNA is TGTGCCAGCAGTTACGGGCAGGCAAGTGAGCAGTTCTTC.

This rearrangement joins TRBV12-3 or TRBV12-4 to TRBJ1-6; D is unclear. The CDR3 has 11 amino acids. V lost 5 bases and J lost 11, with 7 bases in between. The CDR3 sequence is CASSPPAPLHF. DNA for the CDR3: TGTGCCAGCAGTCCCCCGGCACCCCTCCACTTT.

The chain joins TRBV10-3 to TRBJ1-6, with no clear D. Germline assignment: CDR1 ENHRY and CDR2 SYGVKD. Trimming pared 4 bases from V and 6 bases from J, leaving 7 bases between. The CDR3 length is 13 residues. CDR3 loop: CAISVKGNSPLHF. CDR3 nucleotides: TGTGCCATCAGTGTAAAGGGTAATTCACCCCTCCACTTT.

The J gene is TRBJ1-6, the V gene TRBV14, with 11 bases fitting TRBD1. There are 15 residues in the CDR3. The V gene end was trimmed by 3 bases and the J gene end by 10 bases; junction bases not matched to a gene: 5. Germline V gene sequence: CDR1 SGHDN, CDR2 FVKESK. The CDR3 is CASSQDRTGGSPLHF. As DNA, the CDR3 is TGTGCCAGCAGCCAGGACAGGACAGGGGGCTCACCCCTCCACTTT.

This chain joins TRBV28 and TRBJ1-3, with no clear D. Germline V lookup: CDR1 MDHEN, CDR2 SYDVKM. Trimming took 4 bases from V and 9 from J, leaving 19 bases between them. This CDR3 comprises 15 residues. CDR3 amino acids: CASSSNVAALGTIYF. CDR3 coding DNA: TGTGCCAGCAGTTCCAACGTGGCCGCCTTGGGCACCATATATTTT.

The rearrangement links TRBV27 to TRBJ2-6; D ambiguous. Between the trimmed V and J ends, which lost 2 bases and 0 bases, there was a span of 5 bases. The V gene's germline CDR1 is MNHEY and CDR2 SMNVEV (reference sequence). The CDR3 runs 15 residues. CDR3 bases: TGTGCCAGCAGTTTACCTAGCTCTGGGGCCAACGTCCTGACTTTC. Its translation is CASSLPSSGANVLTF.

This sequence joins TRBV19 and TRBJ1-1, with D possibly matching TRBD1 (5 bases). V was clipped by 3 bases and J by 8 bases, with 19 bases between them. The CDR3 loop spans 15 amino acids. Germline values: CDR1 LNHDA, CDR2 SQIVND (reference sequence). CDR3 region: CASSIGVGRAQEAFF. In DNA, the CDR3 is TGTGCCAGTAGTATCGGGGTTGGCAGGGCACAGGAAGCTTTCTTT.

This sequence joins TRBV5-4 and TRBJ2-7; 9 positions match TRBD1. The CDR3 is 18 amino acids. J gave up 6 bases and V 5 bases, and 21 bases lay outside the gene matches. In germline, CDR1 is SGHNT, CDR2 YYREEE (reference sequence). The CDR3, as DNA: TGTGCCAGCAGTTCTGACAGGGGGGTCTTTAGGGGCGGGGTCGAGCAGTACTTC. It yields the protein CASSSDRGVFRGGVEQYF.

V usage is TRBV2 and J usage is TRBJ1-2; 9 bases are shared with TRBD1. The CDR3 spans 15 residues. Per the germline V gene, CDR1 is SNHLY and CDR2 is FYNNEI. The V gene end was trimmed by 2 bases and the J gene end by 8 bases; junction bases not matched to a gene: 9. CDR3 loop: CASSEPRTGVGGYTF. In DNA, the CDR3 is TGTGCCAGCAGTGAACCCAGGACAGGGGTGGGAGGCTACACCTTC.

V is TRBV9 and J is TRBJ1-1; D uncertain. The CDR3 runs to 16 residues. V was cut by 0 bases and J by 1 base, with 13 bases left in between. From germline, CDR1 is SGDLS and CDR2 YYNGEE. The CDR3 loop reads CASSVGARLGNTEAFF. CDR3 nucleotides: TGTGCCAGCAGCGTAGGGGCCCGCCTGGGGAACACTGAAGCTTTCTTT.

The V call is TRBV6-7, the J call TRBJ1-4, with D perhaps matching TRBD1 (6 bases). TRBV6-7 is an open reading frame, and its role is uncertain. V was pared by 2 bases and J by 7 bases, with 14 bases between. The CDR3 is 15 residues long. CDR3 coding DNA: TGTGCCAGCAGTTACGGCAGGGGCTTTGTTGAAAAACTGTTTTTT. It is translated as CASSYGRGFVEKLFF.

The V call is TRBV9, the J call TRBJ2-3, with D possibly matching TRBD2 (6 bases). Germline CDR1 is SGDLS and CDR2 is YYNGEE. The CDR3 runs 16 residues. Trimming removed 1 base from V and 3 bases from J, with 15 bases in between. This chain's CDR3 is CASSVSGGETTDTQYF. As DNA, the CDR3 is TGTGCCAGCAGCGTAAGTGGCGGGGAGACGACAGATACGCAGTATTTT.

The chain links TRBV19 to TRBJ1-5, with 9 bases aligning to TRBD1. J gave up 0 bases and V 6 bases, and 6 bases lay outside the gene matches. The CDR3 runs to 16 residues. The V gene's germline CDR1 is LNHDA and CDR2 SQIVND (reference sequence). The CDR3 bases are TGTGCCAGTAGGCCAACAGGGGGCGGTAGCAATCAGCCCCAGCATTTT. This encodes CASRPTGGGSNQPQHF.